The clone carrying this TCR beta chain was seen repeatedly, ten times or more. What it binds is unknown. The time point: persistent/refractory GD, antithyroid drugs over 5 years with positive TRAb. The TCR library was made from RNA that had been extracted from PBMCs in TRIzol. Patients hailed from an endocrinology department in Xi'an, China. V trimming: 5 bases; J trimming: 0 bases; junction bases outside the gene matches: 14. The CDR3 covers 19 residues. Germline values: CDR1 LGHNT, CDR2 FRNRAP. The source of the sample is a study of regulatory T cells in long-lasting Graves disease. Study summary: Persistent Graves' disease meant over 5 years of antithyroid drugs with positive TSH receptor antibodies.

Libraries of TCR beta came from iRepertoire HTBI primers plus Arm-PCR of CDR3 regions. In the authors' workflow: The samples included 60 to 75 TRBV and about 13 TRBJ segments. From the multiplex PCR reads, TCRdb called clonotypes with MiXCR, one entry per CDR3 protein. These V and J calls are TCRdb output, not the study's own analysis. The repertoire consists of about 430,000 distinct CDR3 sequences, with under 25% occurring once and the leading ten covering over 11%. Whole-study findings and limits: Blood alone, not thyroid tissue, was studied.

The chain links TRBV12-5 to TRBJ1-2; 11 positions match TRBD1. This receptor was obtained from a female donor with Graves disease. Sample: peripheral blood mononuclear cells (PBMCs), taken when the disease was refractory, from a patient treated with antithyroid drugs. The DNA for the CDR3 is TGTGCTAGTGGTCTACACATCCCGGGACAGGGGGACGCTAACTATGGCTACACCTTC. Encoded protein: CASGLHIPGQGDANYGYTF.